This paragraph covers one TCR beta chain sequence. Its specificity is unknown. Libraries were prepared by immunoSEQ multiplex PCR; TCRdb keeps only in-frame clonotypes and omits some of them. The table records over 700,000 clones, around 70% of them present only once. This record comes from a study of shared clonotypes between healthy human individuals. Findings and caveats of the study: The rarefaction results pointed to incomplete sorted-subset sequencing despite large depth. Naive CD4 clonotypes were shared across a few donors at roughly 5%. Sequencing depth was expected to affect clonotype sharing among donors.

This CDR3 contains 14 residues. The germline CDR1 and CDR2 sequences are SGDLS and YYNGEE. V lost 1 base to trimming and J lost 4 bases, with 11 bases between them. The origin of this receptor is a woman between 25 and 40 years old in good health. This chain joins TRBV9 and TRBJ1-2, with D possibly being TRBD1 (5 bases). Sequenced input: memory CD4+ T cells sorted from blood. Subset here: CD45RA-negative fraction. The CDR3 is CASSVSSGIYGYTF. The DNA of the CDR3 is TGTGCCAGCAGCGTAAGTTCAGGGATCTATGGCTACACCTTC.